The 22 T cell receptor beta chains presented below share a single source sample, sequenced in a study of T cells after posttransplantation cyclophosphamide. Clones were sequenced by immunoSEQ multiplex PCR, and TCRdb holds only the in-frame ones, with some missing. Altogether about 9,200 clones are present, nearly 99% being singletons, with the ten largest covering about 0.25%. Sample: naive CD8+ T cells sorted from PBMCs. The source of these receptors is a man aged 45 to 65 in good health, CMV-negative, and a related stem cell transplant donor.

This clone appeared a single time. The V call is TRBV19, the J call TRBJ2-2; unclear D gene. The V and J ends lost 6 bases and 1 base respectively, with 3 bases between them. The CDR3 consists of 12 residues. Germline lookup yields CDR1 LNHDA and CDR2 SQIVND (reference sequence). The CDR3: CASRQNTGELFF. The CDR3 DNA follows: TGTGCCAGTAGACAGAACACCGGGGAGCTGTTTTTT.

V usage is TRBV10-3 and J usage is TRBJ2-1; 14 nucleotides line up with TRBD2. The CDR3 covers 14 residues. Germline assignment: CDR1 ENHRY and CDR2 SYGVKD. V was pared by 10 bases and J by 9 bases, with 8 bases of the junction left unmatched. The CDR3 bases are TGTGCCACCTTGACTAGCGGGGGGGCCTTTGAGCAGTTCTTC. Its translation is CATLTSGGAFEQFF.

The rearrangement links TRBV27 to TRBJ2-3; 10 bases agree with TRBD2. The CDR3 sequence is 16 residues long. The germline CDR1 and CDR2 sequences are MNHEY and SMNVEV (reference sequence). V trimming: 5 bases; J trimming: 2 bases; junction bases outside the gene matches: 7. The CDR3 coding sequence is TGTGCCAGCAGTCCGTCACTAGCGGGAATCACAGATACGCAGTATTTT. It translates to CASSPSLAGITDTQYF.

The rearrangement uses TRBV7-9 and TRBJ2-2; 7 bases match TRBD1. V shed 5 bases, J shed 3 bases, and the junction held 12 bases outside the gene matches. This CDR3 comprises 17 residues. Germline CDR1 reads SEHNR; CDR2 reads FQNEAQ (reference sequence). The CDR3 protein is CASSKDRRDSYTGELFF. CDR3 nucleotide sequence: TGTGCCAGCAGCAAAGACCGCCGGGACAGTTACACCGGGGAGCTGTTTTTT.

This chain links TRBV19 with TRBJ1-1; a weak D match, TRBD1 (6 bases). This CDR3 comprises 14 residues. V was cut by 5 bases and J by 0 bases, with 10 bases left in between. Germline values: CDR1 LNHDA, CDR2 SQIVND (reference sequence). CDR3 DNA sequence: TGTGCCAGTAGTCCGGGACATCTGAACACTGAAGCTTTCTTT. This sequence encodes CASSPGHLNTEAFF.

The genes are TRBV19 and TRBJ2-7, with D perhaps matching TRBD2 (6 bases). The V gene's germline CDR1 is LNHDA and CDR2 SQIVND (reference sequence). Trimming cost V 5 bases and J 1 base, with 15 bases left between them. There are 15 residues in the CDR3. The CDR3 reads CASSFGGTTSYEQYF. CDR3 nucleotide sequence: TGTGCCAGTAGTTTTGGGGGGACGACTTCCTACGAGCAGTACTTC. Based on the CDR3 plus reference TRBV19 and TRBJ2-7, the full variable domain is DGGITQSPKYLFRKEGQNVTLSCEQNLNHDAMYWYRQDPGQGLRLIYYSQIVNDFQKGDIAEGYSVSREKKESFPLTVTSAQKNPTAFYLCASSFGGTTSYEQYFGPGTRLTVT.

V usage is TRBV9 and J usage is TRBJ2-7; 8 positions agree with TRBD2. This CDR3 is built from 17 residues. Germline V gives CDR1 SGDLS, CDR2 YYNGEE. V gave up 4 bases and J gave up 3 bases; unmatched junction bases: 15. The CDR3 nucleotides are TGTGCCAGCAGCCCTCGGGGATCGGGAGGGCCTGACTACGAGCAGTACTTC. Its protein is CASSPRGSGGPDYEQYF.

V is TRBV9 and J is TRBJ1-5; D remains unclear. The V end lost 0 bases, the J end lost 1 base, and 5 bases lay between the germline ends. Per germline, CDR1 SGDLS and CDR2 YYNGEE. The CDR3 is 14 residues long. CDR3 nucleotide sequence: TGTGCCAGCAGCGTAGGGGAGAGCAATCAGCCCCAGCATTTT. It specifies CASSVGESNQPQHF.

In regard to this clone: Additional DNA sequences in this sample encode the identical CDR3. The V call is TRBV19, the J call TRBJ1-5; 7 positions agree with TRBD1. The CDR3 spans 16 residues. The junction had 16 bases not matched to a gene; V was cut back by 4 bases and J by 10 bases. CDR1 is LNHDA, CDR2 SQIVND, per germline (reference sequence). The CDR3 nucleotides are TGTGCCAGTAGTACGGCAGGGGGGACTGCACTCCGACCCCAGCATTTT. This codes for CASSTAGGTALRPQHF.

V gene TRBV4-1 combines with J gene TRBJ1-1, with TRBD1 identical over 7 bases. This CDR3 spans 15 amino acids. Germline CDR1 reads MGHRA; CDR2 reads YSYEKL. J gave up 5 bases and V 4 bases, and 10 bases lay outside the gene matches. This chain's CDR3 is CASSPRQGIKTEAFF. In nucleotides, the CDR3 is TGCGCCAGCAGCCCGCGACAGGGAATTAAGACTGAAGCTTTCTTT.

The chain joins TRBV13 to TRBJ2-1; 12 bases match TRBD2. The CDR3 sequence is 17 residues long. Germline loops: CDR1 PRHDT, CDR2 FYEKMQ (reference sequence). V was clipped by 2 bases and J by 5 bases; unmatched bases: 7. The CDR3 reads CASSLRGGLAGHNEQFF. The CDR3 coding sequence is TGTGCCAGCAGCTTAAGGGGGGGACTAGCGGGTCACAATGAGCAGTTCTTC.

The rearrangement links TRBV6-6 to TRBJ1-2; D remains unclear. Germline V gene lookup returns CDR1 MNHNY and CDR2 SVGAGI (reference sequence). CDR3 length: 14 amino acids. V gave up 7 bases and J gave up 3 bases, with 15 bases separating them. In nucleotides, the CDR3 is TGTGCCAGCACCACCCAGGCGCCCCACTATGGCTACACCTTC. Its translation is CASTTQAPHYGYTF.

This sequence joins TRBV27 and TRBJ1-6; D is perhaps TRBD1 (5 bases). The CDR3 is 13 residues long. Germline V gene sequence: CDR1 MNHEY, CDR2 SMNVEV (reference sequence). Between the trimmed V and J ends, which lost 6 bases and 9 bases, there was a span of 12 bases. DNA of the CDR3: TGTGCCAGCAGCCGACGGGGGTTTTCACCCCTCCACTTT. This sequence encodes CASSRRGFSPLHF.

The V and J genes are TRBV7-9 and TRBJ2-2; D not certain. V shed 1 base and J shed 4 bases, with 4 bases lying between them. The germline V gene encodes CDR1 SEHNR and CDR2 FQNEAQ (reference sequence). The CDR3 length is 13 residues. This chain's CDR3 is CASSLDSTGELFF. DNA for the CDR3: TGTGCCAGCAGCTTAGATAGCACCGGGGAGCTGTTTTTT.

This clone has a single count. The J gene is TRBJ2-2, the V gene TRBV6-5, with 7 bases matching TRBD1. The CDR3 is 16 residues long. The ends lost 4 bases at V and 0 bases at J; junction bases unmatched: 5. Per germline, CDR1 MNHEY and CDR2 SVGAGI. The CDR3 DNA reads TGTGCCAGCAGTTCGATTGGACAGGCGAACACCGGGGAGCTGTTTTTT. Translation gives CASSSIGQANTGELFF.

V usage is TRBV7-9 and J usage is TRBJ1-1; 9 positions agree with TRBD1. V lost 5 bases, J lost 1 base, and 5 bases stayed unmatched. The CDR3 extends over 15 amino acids. Per germline, CDR1 SEHNR and CDR2 FQNEAQ (reference sequence). The CDR3 loop is CASSPMDRGNTEAFF. The CDR3 DNA sequence: TGTGCCAGCAGCCCAATGGACAGGGGGAACACTGAAGCTTTCTTT.

The rearrangement uses TRBV27 and TRBJ2-7; 8 bases line up with TRBD2. The junction had 6 bases not matched to a gene; V was cut back by 3 bases and J by 2 bases. Germline V gene sequence: CDR1 MNHEY, CDR2 SMNVEV (reference sequence). The CDR3 contains 15 residues. CDR3 in amino acids: CASSFAGTRTYEQYF. CDR3 DNA sequence: TGTGCCAGCAGTTTCGCCGGGACTAGGACCTACGAGCAGTACTTC.

The chain joins TRBV5-4 to TRBJ2-1; 10 bases align to TRBD2. This CDR3 has 16 amino acids. Germline CDR1 reads SGHNT; CDR2 reads YYREEE (reference sequence). Germline trimming cut 4 bases from V and 8 bases from J; bases unmatched to any gene: 12. The CDR3 sequence is CASSLFGSGRQYEQFF. The CDR3 DNA is TGTGCCAGCAGCCTATTTGGTAGCGGGAGGCAATATGAGCAGTTCTTC.

The chain carries TRBV27 and TRBJ2-7, with TRBD1 as a possible D gene (5 bases). CDR3 length: 12 amino acids. Germline assignment: CDR1 MNHEY and CDR2 SMNVEV (reference sequence). V lost 7 bases and J lost 2, with 9 bases in between. CDR3 sequence: CASKDTAYEQYF. The CDR3 DNA follows: TGTGCCAGCAAGGACACTGCCTACGAGCAGTACTTC.

This rearrangement joins TRBV5-6 to TRBJ2-5, with D tentatively TRBD1 (5 bases). The CDR3 consists of 14 residues. Germline assignment: CDR1 SGHDT and CDR2 YYEEEE. The ends were cut back, 1 base at V and 4 bases at J, with 11 bases in the middle. This CDR3 is CASSLSQGPETQYF. The CDR3 nucleotides are TGTGCCAGCAGCTTGAGCCAGGGCCCAGAGACCCAGTACTTC.

This chain joins TRBV5-6 and TRBJ1-5; D not resolved. Germline lookup yields CDR1 SGHDT and CDR2 YYEEEE. This CDR3 comprises 13 residues. The V end lost 2 bases, the J end lost 9 bases, and 12 bases lay between the germline ends. This chain's CDR3 is CASSFGVVMPQHF. CDR3 in DNA: TGTGCCAGCAGCTTCGGGGTCGTAATGCCCCAGCATTTT.

V usage is TRBV2 and J usage is TRBJ1-2, with a possible D match to TRBD1 (6 bases). The CDR3 spans 15 residues. Germline loops: CDR1 SNHLY, CDR2 FYNNEI. V shed 1 base and J shed 6 bases, with 15 bases lying between them. Here the CDR3 reads CASSEGYGTPDGYTF. The CDR3, as DNA: TGTGCCAGCAGTGAAGGTTATGGGACACCGGATGGCTACACCTTC.